The sequence of this T cell receptor (beta chain) was determined in a study of OX40 agonist ivuxolimab in advanced cancers. The overall study: Ivuxolimab, an agonist antibody against OX40 (CD134), was given to patients.

V lost 6 bases, J lost 2 bases, and 13 bases lay in between. Germline values: CDR1 MDHEN, CDR2 SYDVKM. The CDR3 has 14 residues. TCRdb keeps only in-frame clones here, not all; method: immunoSEQ multiplex PCR. The sample holds under 70,000 clones, more than 90% seen once. This clonotype was obtained from an adult with an advanced solid tumor such as melanoma, head and neck, liver or kidney cancer. The chain employs TRBV28 and TRBJ1-2; a weak D match, TRBD1 (6 bases). The specimen was CD4+ or CD8+ T cells sorted from blood, collected in a trial of the OX40 agonist ivuxolimab. DNA of the CDR3: TGTGCCAGCAGGAAACAGGGACCAAACTATGGCTACACCTTC. It yields the protein CASRKQGPNYGYTF.